This is a list of T cell receptor beta chains from one sample in a study of regulatory T cells in long-lasting Graves disease. TCRdb re-derived calls from the multiplex PCR reads in MiXCR, one entry per CDR3 protein. The sample records approximately 690,000 distinct CDR3 sequences, about 30% being singletons. The sample in question was peripheral blood mononuclear cells (PBMCs), obtained when the disease was refractory, from a patient treated with antithyroid drugs. The source of these receptors is a female donor with Graves disease. Each CDR3 is given with its conserved first and last residue. Fields, in order: D gene, V gene, J gene, clone size, CDR3 DNA, CDR3 protein. D genes are given only for firm matches. Size is stated for part of the rows, as once, few or many counts, or as a class when the clone is expanded.

-,TRBV6-2/TRBV6-3,TRBJ1-6,-,TGTGCCAGCAGCCCCAGGAGGTCACCCCTCCACTTT,CASSPRRSPLHF
-,TRBV29-1,TRBJ1-4,-,TGCAGCGTTGAAGATACAGGCTTAAGTAATGAAAAACTGTTTTTT,CSVEDTGLSNEKLFF
-,TRBV5-1,TRBJ1-1,few,TGCGCCAGCAGCTTAGAAGGGTTGCCGACTGAAGCTTTCTTT,CASSLEGLPTEAFF
-,TRBV12-3/TRBV12-4,TRBJ1-6,-,TGTGCCAGCAGCTTTGGACAGTCCTATAATTCACCCCTCCACTTT,CASSFGQSYNSPLHF
TRBD1,TRBV2,TRBJ1-5,many,TGTGCCAGCAGTGACAACGACAGGGAGATTCGTCAGCCCCAGCATTTT,CASSDNDREIRQPQHF
TRBD1,TRBV6-1,TRBJ2-7,many,TGTGCCAGCAGACGAACAGGGGGAGACGAGCAGTACTTC,CASRRTGGDEQYF
-,TRBV28,TRBJ1-2,many,TGTGCCAGCAGTTTAAGAAGGGGGGATGGCTACACCTTC,CASSLRRGDGYTF
-,TRBV19,TRBJ1-1,-,TGTGCCAGTAGTATAGTGGAGGGAGGTACTGAAGCTTTCTTT,CASSIVEGGTEAFF
TRBD1,TRBV10-3,TRBJ1-1,-,TGTGCCATCGGGGGACAGGGGATGAACACTGAAGCTTTCTTT,CAIGGQGMNTEAFF
-,TRBV14,TRBJ2-7,-,TGTGCCAGCAGTCCCGGGACGGCCTACTACGAGCAGTACTTC,CASSPGTAYYEQYF
-,TRBV9,TRBJ1-2,-,TGTGCCAGCAGCGTAGAGGGGGGGCGACTTGGCTATGGCTACACCTTC,CASSVEGGRLGYGYTF